This TCR beta chain was recorded in a study of T cell repertoires in cytomegalovirus infection. About the study: Indications of both CMV infection and matching HLA type were provided by public TCR beta signatures.

This clonotype was counted between two and nine times. Its antigen is unknown. TCRdb re-derived calls from the reads in MiXCR, one entry per CDR3 protein. The sample contains approximately 600,000 distinct CDR3 sequences, roughly 43% of which appear only once. This CDR3 has 13 residues. The ends were cut back, 4 bases at V and 2 bases at J, with 9 bases in the middle. Germline-derived CDR1 and CDR2 are SEHNR and FQNEAQ (reference sequence). This rearrangement joins TRBV7-9 to TRBJ2-7; TRBD2 is a possible D gene (5 bases). This sequence originates from a human donor in good health (CMV status not recorded). Some clones in this sample may be carry-over from other donors' samples. Sample: cultured PBMCs, taken from culture after CMV antigen stimulation. The CDR3 DNA follows: TGTGCCAGCAGCTCCCGAGGGACCTACGAGCAGTACTTC. It yields the protein CASSSRGTYEQYF. Using reference TRBV7-9 and TRBJ2-7 for the parts outside the CDR3, the full variable domain is DTGVSQNPRHKITKRGQNVTFRCDPISEHNRLYWYRQTLGQGPEFLTYFQNEAQLEKSRLLSDRFSAERPKGSFSTLEIQRTEQGDSAMYLCASSSRGTYEQYFGPGTRLTVT.